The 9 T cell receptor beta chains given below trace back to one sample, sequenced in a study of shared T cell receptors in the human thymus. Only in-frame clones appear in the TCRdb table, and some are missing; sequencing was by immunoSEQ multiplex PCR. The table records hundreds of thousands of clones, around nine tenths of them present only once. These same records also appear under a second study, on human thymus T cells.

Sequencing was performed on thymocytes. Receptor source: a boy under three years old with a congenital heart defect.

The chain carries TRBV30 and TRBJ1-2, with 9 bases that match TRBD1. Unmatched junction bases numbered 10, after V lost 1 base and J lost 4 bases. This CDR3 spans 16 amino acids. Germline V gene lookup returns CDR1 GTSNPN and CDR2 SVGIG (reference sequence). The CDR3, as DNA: TGTGCCTGGAGTGCTAACTGGACAGGGGCGGGCTATGGCTACACCTTC. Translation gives CAWSANWTGAGYGYTF.

CDR3 sequence (DNA): TGTGCCAGCAGCCCCCAACTAGGTGGGTCCTACGAGCAGTACTTC. Amino acid sequence: CASSPQLGGSYEQYF. The V call is TRBV11-2, the J call TRBJ2-7; D may be TRBD2 (5 bases). CDR3 length: 15 residues. Germline V gene sequence: CDR1 SGHAT, CDR2 FQNNGV. The V gene lost 5 bases and the J gene lost 1 base, with 15 bases spanning the gap.

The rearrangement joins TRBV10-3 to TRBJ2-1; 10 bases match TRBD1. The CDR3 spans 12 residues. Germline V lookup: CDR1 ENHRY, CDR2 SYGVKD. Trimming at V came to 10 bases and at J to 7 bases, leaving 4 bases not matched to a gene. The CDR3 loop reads CATRDRGNEQFF. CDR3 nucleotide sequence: TGTGCCACCCGGGACAGGGGAAATGAGCAGTTCTTC.

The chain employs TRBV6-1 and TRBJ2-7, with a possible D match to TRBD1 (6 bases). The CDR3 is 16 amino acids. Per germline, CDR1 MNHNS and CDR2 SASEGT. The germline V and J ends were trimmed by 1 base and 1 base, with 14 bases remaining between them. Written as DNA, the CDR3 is TGTGCCAGCAGTGAAGGAGTAGGGGGTGATTCCTACGAGCAGTACTTC. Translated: CASSEGVGGDSYEQYF.

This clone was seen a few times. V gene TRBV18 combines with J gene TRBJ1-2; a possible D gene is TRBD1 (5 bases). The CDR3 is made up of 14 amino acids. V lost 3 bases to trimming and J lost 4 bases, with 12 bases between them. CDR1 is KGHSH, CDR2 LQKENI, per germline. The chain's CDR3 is CASSPRVTSYGYTF. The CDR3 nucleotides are TGTGCCAGCTCACCCAGGGTGACGAGCTATGGCTACACCTTC.

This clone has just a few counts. CDR3 loop: CASSEGGATSGNTIYF. The DNA of the CDR3 is TGTGCCAGCAGTGAGGGGGGGGCAACCTCTGGAAACACCATATATTTT. The chain joins TRBV2 to TRBJ1-3, with D possibly TRBD1 on 6 matching bases. CDR1 is SNHLY and CDR2 is FYNNEI in the germline V gene. Between the trimmed V and J ends, which lost 3 bases and 0 bases, there was a span of 12 bases. CDR3 length: 16 amino acids.

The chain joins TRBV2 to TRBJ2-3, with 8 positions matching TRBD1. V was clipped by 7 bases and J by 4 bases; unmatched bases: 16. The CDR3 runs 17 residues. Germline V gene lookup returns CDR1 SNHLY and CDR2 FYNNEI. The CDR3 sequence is CASTRPDRAVRADTQYF. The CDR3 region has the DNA TGTGCCAGCACCCGACCGGACAGGGCGGTAAGAGCAGATACGCAGTATTTT.

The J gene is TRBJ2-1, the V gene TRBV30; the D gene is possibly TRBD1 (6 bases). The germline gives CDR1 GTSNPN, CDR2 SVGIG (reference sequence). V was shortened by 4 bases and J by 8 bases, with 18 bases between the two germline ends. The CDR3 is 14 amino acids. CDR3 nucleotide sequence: TGTGCCTGGACCCCCGGGACAACTTGGGATGAGCAGTTCTTC. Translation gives CAWTPGTTWDEQFF.

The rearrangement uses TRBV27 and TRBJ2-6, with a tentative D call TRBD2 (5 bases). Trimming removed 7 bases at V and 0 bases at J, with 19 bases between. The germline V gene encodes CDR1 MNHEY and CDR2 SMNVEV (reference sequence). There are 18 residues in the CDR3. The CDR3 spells CASKVAGLFGSGANVLTF. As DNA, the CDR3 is TGTGCCAGCAAGGTGGCCGGACTTTTTGGCTCTGGGGCCAACGTCCTGACTTTC.